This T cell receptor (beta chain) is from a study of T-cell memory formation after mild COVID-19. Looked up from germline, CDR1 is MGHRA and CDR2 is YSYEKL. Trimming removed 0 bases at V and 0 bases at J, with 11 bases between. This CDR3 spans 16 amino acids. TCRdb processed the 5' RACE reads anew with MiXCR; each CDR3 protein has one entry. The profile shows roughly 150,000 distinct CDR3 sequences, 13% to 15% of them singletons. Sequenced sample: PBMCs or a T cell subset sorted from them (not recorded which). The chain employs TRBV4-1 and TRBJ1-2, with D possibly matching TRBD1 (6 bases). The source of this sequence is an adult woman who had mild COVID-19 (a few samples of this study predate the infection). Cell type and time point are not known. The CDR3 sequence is CASSQDSEGANYGYTF. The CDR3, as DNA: TGCGCCAGCAGCCAAGATTCAGAGGGGGCTAACTATGGCTACACCTTC.